This passage covers 19 T cell receptor beta chains from one sample sequenced in a study of T cells in Graves' hyperthyroidism and ophthalmopathy. Amplification of TCR beta CDR3 regions was performed using RNA transcripts as template. During a first-round RT-PCR of the TCR CDR3, the HTBI primer set was used. TCRdb analysed the multiplex PCR reads with MiXCR anew, one entry per CDR3 protein. The sample lists approximately 620,000 distinct CDR3 sequences, over 11% occurring once. The source material was blood. These receptors were obtained from a woman aged 25-40 years with Graves' hyperthyroidism that later progressed to Graves' ophthalmopathy.

This clonotype showed up many times. The chain recombines TRBV12-5 with TRBJ2-1; D could derive from TRBD1 or TRBD2 (6 bases each). The CDR3 extends over 14 amino acids. The V gene lost 1 base and the J gene lost 9 bases, with 13 bases spanning the gap. Germline CDR1 LGHNT, CDR2 FRNRAP. The CDR3 coding sequence is TGTGCTAGTGGTTTGGAGGGGGGAGGTGTTGAGCAGTTCTTC. It yields the protein CASGLEGGGVEQFF.

This clonotype has only a few counts. This may be a read error: a much more frequent sequence differs by one nucleotide. V usage is TRBV28 and J usage is TRBJ2-7; TRBD1 agrees at 7 bases. From germline, CDR1 is MDHEN and CDR2 SYDVKM. The CDR3 has 13 residues. The CDR3 here is CASSPGQSCEQYF. The DNA for the CDR3 is TGTGCCAGCAGCCCGGGACAGTCCTGCGAGCAGTACTTC. The entire variable domain, with the rest obtained from reference TRBV28 and TRBJ2-7, is as follows: DVKVTQSSRYLVKRTGEKVFLECVQDMDHENMFWYRQDPGLGLRLIYFSYDVKMKEKGDIPEGYSVSREKKERFSLILESASTNQTSMYLCASSPGQSCEQYFGPGTRLTVT.

This clonotype came up many times. Germline is not matched at one junction end, which may reflect a read error. The chain recombines TRBV15 with TRBJ2-5; 7 nucleotides align to TRBD1. Germline V gene sequence: CDR1 LNHNV, CDR2 YYDKDF (reference sequence). This CDR3 is 14 amino acids long. In DNA, the CDR3 is TGTGCCACCAGCCGAGACAGGGCTCTAGAGACCCAGTACTTC. Its protein product is CATSRDRALETQYF.

V gene TRBV7-9 combines with J gene TRBJ1-1; D gene unclear. The CDR3 consists of 13 residues. CDR1 is SEHNR and CDR2 is FQNEAQ in the germline V gene (reference sequence). V was shortened by 6 bases and J by 3 bases, with 11 bases between the two germline ends. CDR3 sequence (DNA): TGTGCCAGCAGTTCTATCGGCTACACTGAAGCTTTCTTT. Its translation: CASSSIGYTEAFF.

This clonotype was detected ten times or more. The genes are TRBV11-2 and TRBJ1-1; D not resolved. The CDR3 spans 15 residues. Trimming removed 1 base from V and 5 bases from J, with 14 bases in between. The V gene's germline CDR1 is SGHAT and CDR2 FQNNGV. CDR3 loop: CASSLGRSSGTEAFF. The DNA for the CDR3 is TGTGCCAGCAGCTTAGGTAGGTCATCCGGGACTGAAGCTTTCTTT.

There are many counts of this clonotype. The chain couples TRBV20-1 to TRBJ1-5, with a possible D match to TRBD1 (6 bases). This CDR3 region has 15 residues. Germline CDR1 reads DFQATT; CDR2 reads SNEGSKA (reference sequence). V was cut by 0 bases and J by 0 bases, with 9 bases left in between. CDR3 nucleotide sequence: TGCAGTGCTAGAGATACAGGGTATAGCAATCAGCCCCAGCATTTT. Amino acids: CSARDTGYSNQPQHF.

The sample holds many counts of this clonotype. CDR3 nucleotides: TGTGCCAGCAACGGAGGGGGTCTTTCCTACGAGCAGTACTTC. This codes for CASNGGGLSYEQYF. The chain combines TRBV28 with TRBJ2-7; D may be TRBD1 or TRBD2 (6 bases each). The CDR3 has 14 amino acids. From germline, CDR1 is MDHEN and CDR2 SYDVKM. Between the trimmed V and J ends, which lost 7 bases and 1 base, there was a span of 14 bases.

The chain carries TRBV14 and TRBJ1-4, with D unclear. The CDR3 sequence is 14 residues long. V was clipped by 1 base and J by 3 bases, with 6 bases between them. CDR1 and CDR2 from the germline V gene are SGHDN and FVKESK. In DNA, the CDR3 is TGTGCCAGCAGCCAAGGCAGATCTAATGAAAAACTGTTTTTT. This translates into CASSQGRSNEKLFF.

This clonotype was observed at least ten times. The V call is TRBV12-5, the J call TRBJ2-7; 11 bases match TRBD2. V shed 0 bases and J 7 bases; nucleotides not matched to a gene: 14. The CDR3 is 18 amino acids. Germline V gene data show CDR1 as LGHNT and CDR2 as FRNRAP. The CDR3 sequence is CASGLVVLAGEIKGEQYF. The DNA for the CDR3 is TGTGCTAGTGGTTTGGTAGTACTAGCGGGAGAAATAAAGGGGGAGCAGTACTTC.

Ten or more counts support this clonotype. Here the CDR3 reads CASSQEGHGSQPQHF. The DNA for the CDR3 is TGTGCCAGCAGCCAAGAAGGACATGGTTCTCAGCCCCAGCATTTT. The chain joins TRBV3-1 to TRBJ1-5; TRBD1 is a possible D gene (5 bases). Trimming removed 0 bases at V and 6 bases at J, with 12 bases between. The CDR3 runs to 15 residues. Germline V gene sequence: CDR1 LGHDT, CDR2 YNNKEL (reference sequence).

This clonotype was counted at least ten times. This rearrangement joins TRBV27 to TRBJ1-2; the D gene is possibly TRBD1 (6 bases). There are 14 residues in the CDR3. CDR1 and CDR2 from the germline V gene are MNHEY and SMNVEV (reference sequence). V was cut by 5 bases and J by 4 bases, with 14 bases left in between. The CDR3 sequence: CASSPLTGSYGYTF. Written as DNA, the CDR3 is TGTGCCAGCAGTCCTTTGACAGGAAGCTATGGCTACACCTTC.

The table lists this clonotype with many counts. The chain employs TRBV12-3 or TRBV12-4 and TRBJ1-2; 7 positions match TRBD1. J was trimmed by 8 bases and V by 6 bases; bases with no gene match: 9. The CDR3 sequence is 13 residues long. The CDR3, as DNA: TGTGCCAGCAGCCCCTTAGGACAGGCCGGCTACACCTTC. Translation: CASSPLGQAGYTF.

This clonotype was seen more than once but under ten times. The chain employs TRBV6-1 and TRBJ1-6, with no clear D. The V gene's germline CDR1 is MNHNS and CDR2 SASEGT. The CDR3 has 14 amino acids. V was pared by 7 bases and J by 7 bases, with 14 bases between. CDR3 residues: CASTLRYLNSPLHF. The DNA for the CDR3 is TGTGCCAGCACATTGCGGTATCTGAATTCACCCCTCCACTTT.

The sample holds many counts of this clonotype. The chain employs TRBV12-3 or TRBV12-4 and TRBJ2-7, with D tentatively TRBD1 (6 bases). V lost 5 bases to trimming and J lost 3 bases, with 20 bases between them. This CDR3 spans 16 amino acids. The CDR3 spells CASSPLLQTGNYEQYF. CDR3 DNA: TGTGCCAGCAGTCCGCTTCTACAGACAGGTAACTACGAGCAGTACTTC.

Worth noting for this clonotype: This sequence may be a read error, since a much larger clone differs from it by one base. This chain uses TRBV20-1 with TRBJ2-7; 9 bases line up with TRBD1. The junction had 4 bases not matched to a gene; V was cut back by 1 base and J by 3 bases. The CDR3 contains 14 residues. Germline CDR1 and CDR2: DFQATT and SNEGSKA (reference sequence). The CDR3 loop is CSARGGTGIYEQYF. The CDR3 coding sequence is TGCAGTGCTAGAGGAGGGACAGGGATCTACGAGCAGTACTTC.

This clonotype has at least ten counts. The chain combines TRBV28 with TRBJ2-1, with TRBD2 matching over 13 bases. This CDR3 spans 16 amino acids. Germline-derived CDR1 and CDR2 are MDHEN and SYDVKM. The V segment lost 4 bases and the J segment 8 bases; nucleotides outside the gene matches: 8. The CDR3 region is CASSSPGTSGKDEQFF. The CDR3, as DNA: TGTGCCAGCAGTTCCCCCGGGACTAGCGGGAAGGATGAGCAGTTCTTC.

This rearrangement joins TRBV10-3 to TRBJ1-4, with TRBD1 identical over 9 bases. The V gene end was trimmed by 11 bases and the J gene end by 8 bases; junction bases not matched to a gene: 9. This CDR3 has 13 residues. In germline, CDR1 is ENHRY, CDR2 SYGVKD. The CDR3 region is CACGEGQGEKLFF. The CDR3 DNA reads TGTGCCTGTGGGGAAGGACAGGGGGAAAAACTGTTTTTT.

This clonotype was counted between two and nine times. The chain is built from TRBV3-1 and TRBJ2-2; 7 bases line up with TRBD1. The germline V gene has CDR1 LGHDT and CDR2 YNNKEL (reference sequence). Trimming cost V 0 bases and J 1 base; bases outside gene matches: 2. The CDR3 loop spans 16 amino acids. In DNA form, the CDR3 reads TGTGCCAGCAGCCAAGAGGGACAGCGGAACACCGGGGAGCTGTTTTTT. This translates into CASSQEGQRNTGELFF.

Ten or more counts support this clonotype. This chain links TRBV7-2 with TRBJ1-3; D remains ambiguous. Germline CDR1 and CDR2: SGHTA and FQGNSA. Trimming shortened V by 2 bases and J by 5 bases, and 7 bases separated the two germline ends. This CDR3 is 13 amino acids long. CDR3 loop: CASSLTGRNTIYF. The CDR3 DNA follows: TGTGCCAGCAGCTTAACTGGGAGAAACACCATATATTTT.